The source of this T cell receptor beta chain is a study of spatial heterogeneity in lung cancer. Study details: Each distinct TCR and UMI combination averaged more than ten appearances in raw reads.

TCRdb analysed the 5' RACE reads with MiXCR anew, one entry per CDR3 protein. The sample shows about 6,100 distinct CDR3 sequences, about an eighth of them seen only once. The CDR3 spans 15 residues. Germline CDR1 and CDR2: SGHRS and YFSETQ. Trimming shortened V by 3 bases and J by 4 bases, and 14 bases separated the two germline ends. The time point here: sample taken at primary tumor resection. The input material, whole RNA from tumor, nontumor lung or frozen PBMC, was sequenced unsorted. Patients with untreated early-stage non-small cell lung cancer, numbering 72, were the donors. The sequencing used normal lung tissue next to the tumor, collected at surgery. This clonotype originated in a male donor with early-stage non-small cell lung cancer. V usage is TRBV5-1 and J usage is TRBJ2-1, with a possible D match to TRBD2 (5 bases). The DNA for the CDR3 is TGCGCCAGCAGCTCCCAACCGGGATTATACAATGAGCAGTTCTTC. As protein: CASSSQPGLYNEQFF.